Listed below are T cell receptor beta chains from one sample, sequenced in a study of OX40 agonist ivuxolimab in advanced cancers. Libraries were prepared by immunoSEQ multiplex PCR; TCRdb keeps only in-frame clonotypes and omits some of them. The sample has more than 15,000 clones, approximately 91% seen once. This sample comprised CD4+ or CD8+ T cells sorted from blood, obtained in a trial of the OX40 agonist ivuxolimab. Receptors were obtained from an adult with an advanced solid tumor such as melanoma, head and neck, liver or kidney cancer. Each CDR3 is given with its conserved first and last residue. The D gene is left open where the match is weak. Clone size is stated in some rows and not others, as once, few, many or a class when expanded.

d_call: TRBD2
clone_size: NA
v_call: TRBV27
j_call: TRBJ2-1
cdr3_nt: TGTGCCAGCAGTTTAGTAGCGGGCAACTACAATGAGCAGTTCTTC
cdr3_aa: CASSLVAGNYNEQFF

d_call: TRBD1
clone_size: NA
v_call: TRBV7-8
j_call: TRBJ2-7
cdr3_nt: TGTGCCAGCAGGGATGGGACAGGGATCACCTACGAGCAGTACTTC
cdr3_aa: CASRDGTGITYEQYF

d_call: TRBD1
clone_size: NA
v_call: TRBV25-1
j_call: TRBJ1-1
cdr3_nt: TGTGCCAGCAGTGGACAGGGAAACACTGAAGCTTTCTTT
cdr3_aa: CASSGQGNTEAFF

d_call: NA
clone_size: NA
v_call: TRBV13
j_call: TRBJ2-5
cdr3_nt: TGTGCCAGCAGCTATAGGGAAGAGACCCAGTACTTC
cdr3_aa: CASSYREETQYF

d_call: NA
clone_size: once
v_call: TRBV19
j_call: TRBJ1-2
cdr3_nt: TGTGCCAGTAGATCCGACCGGGACAACTTCGCACTTAACTATGGCTACACCTTC
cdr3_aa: CASRSDRDNFALNYGYTF

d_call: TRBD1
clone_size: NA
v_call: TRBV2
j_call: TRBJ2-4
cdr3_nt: TGTGCCAGCAGTGAATTTCCAGGGGGCTCTGCCAAAAACATTCAGTACTTC
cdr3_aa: CASSEFPGGSAKNIQYF

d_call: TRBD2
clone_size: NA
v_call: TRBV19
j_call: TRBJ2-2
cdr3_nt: TGTGCCAGTAGTAATAGCGGGAGAGGGGCGGGCGGGGAGCTGTTTTTT
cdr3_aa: CASSNSGRGAGGELFF

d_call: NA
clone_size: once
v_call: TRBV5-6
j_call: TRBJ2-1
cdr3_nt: TGTGCCAGCAGTGTCGGTATAGTGCAGTTCTTC
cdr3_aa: CASSVGIVQFF

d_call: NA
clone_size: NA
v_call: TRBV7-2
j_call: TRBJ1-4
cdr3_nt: TGTGCCAGCAGCGCAAGACAGGCAACTAATGAAAAACTGTTTTTT
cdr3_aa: CASSARQATNEKLFF

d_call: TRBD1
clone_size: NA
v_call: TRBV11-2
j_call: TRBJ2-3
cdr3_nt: TGTGCCAGCAGCGTCGGGACAGGGGGCACAGATACGCAGTATTTT
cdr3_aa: CASSVGTGGTDTQYF

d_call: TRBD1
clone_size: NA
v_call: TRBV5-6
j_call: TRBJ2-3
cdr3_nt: TGTGCCAGCAGCCTTCCTGGACAGGGTTATTATACGCAGTATTTT
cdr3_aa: CASSLPGQGYYTQYF

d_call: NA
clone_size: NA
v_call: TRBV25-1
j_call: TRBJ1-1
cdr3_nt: TGTGCCAGCAGTAAAGGGTCGGGGAACACTGAAGCTTTCTTT
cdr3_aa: CASSKGSGNTEAFF

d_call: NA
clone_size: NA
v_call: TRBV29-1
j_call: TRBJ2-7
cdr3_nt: TGCAGCGTTGAATCGGGGCAGGAGAGCTCCTACGAGCAGTACTTC
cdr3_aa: CSVESGQESSYEQYF

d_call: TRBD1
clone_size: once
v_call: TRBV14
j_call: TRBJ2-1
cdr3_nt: TGTGCCAGCAGCCTGGGACAGTCCTACAATGAGCAGTTCTTC
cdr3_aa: CASSLGQSYNEQFF

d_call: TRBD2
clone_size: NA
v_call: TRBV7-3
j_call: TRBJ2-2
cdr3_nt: TGTGCCAGCAGCGCCGGGGGGATGAACACCGGGGAGCTGTTTTTT
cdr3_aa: CASSAGGMNTGELFF

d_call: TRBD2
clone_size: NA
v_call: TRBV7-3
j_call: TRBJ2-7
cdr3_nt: TGTGCCAGCAGCCCCTTTCCTAGCGGAAGGGACGAGCAGTACTTC
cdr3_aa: CASSPFPSGRDEQYF

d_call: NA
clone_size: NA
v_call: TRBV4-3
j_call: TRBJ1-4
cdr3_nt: TGCGCCAGCAGCCAAGATCAGAGCTCAACTAATGAAAAACTGTTTTTT
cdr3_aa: CASSQDQSSTNEKLFF

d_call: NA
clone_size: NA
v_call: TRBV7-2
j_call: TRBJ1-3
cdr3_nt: TGTGCCAGCAGCTTAGGAATGGCAGGGCAATCAGGAAACACCATATATTTT
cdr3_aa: CASSLGMAGQSGNTIYF

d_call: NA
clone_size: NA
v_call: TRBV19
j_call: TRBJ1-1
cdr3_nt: TGTGCCAGTGCCAGAGGCACTGAAGCTTTCTTT
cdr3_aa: CASARGTEAFF

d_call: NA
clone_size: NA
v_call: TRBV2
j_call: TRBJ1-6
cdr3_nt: TGTGCCAGCAGGGCCTCCTATAATTCACCCCTCCACTTT
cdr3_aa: CASRASYNSPLHF

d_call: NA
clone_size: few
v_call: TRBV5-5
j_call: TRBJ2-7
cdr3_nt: TGTGCCAGCAGCTTGGAGGGAGGAATGTTAGAGCAGTACTTC
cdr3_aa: CASSLEGGMLEQYF

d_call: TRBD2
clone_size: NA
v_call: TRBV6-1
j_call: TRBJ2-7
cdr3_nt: TGTGCCAGCAGTGAAGGGATCGGCGGGGGATACGAGCAGTACTTC
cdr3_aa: CASSEGIGGGYEQYF

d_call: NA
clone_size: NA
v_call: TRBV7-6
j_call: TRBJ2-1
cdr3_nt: TGTGCCAGCAGCGCCCCACTGAGCTCCTACAATGAGCAGTTCTTC
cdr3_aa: CASSAPLSSYNEQFF

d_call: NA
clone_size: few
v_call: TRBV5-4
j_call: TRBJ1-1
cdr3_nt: TGTGCCAGCAGCTCTTCAGGGACCGAAGCTTTCTTT
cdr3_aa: CASSSSGTEAFF

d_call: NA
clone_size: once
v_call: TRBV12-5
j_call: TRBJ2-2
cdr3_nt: TGTGCTAGTGGCTCGCGGGCCGCGAACACCGGGGAGCTGTTTTTT
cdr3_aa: CASGSRAANTGELFF

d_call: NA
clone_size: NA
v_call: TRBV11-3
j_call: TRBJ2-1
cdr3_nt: TGTGCCAGCAGCTTAGTTCGTAGAATCCACGATGAGCAGTTCTTC
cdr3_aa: CASSLVRRIHDEQFF

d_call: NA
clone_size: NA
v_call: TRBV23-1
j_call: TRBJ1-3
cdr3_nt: TGCGCCAGCAGTCCGGGGCGCTCTGGAAACACCATATATTTT
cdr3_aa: CASSPGRSGNTIYF

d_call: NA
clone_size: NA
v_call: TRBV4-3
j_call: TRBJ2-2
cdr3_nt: TGCGCCAGCAGCCCAACCCTAGCGATCGATTTCCCCGGGGAGCTGTTTTTT
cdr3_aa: CASSPTLAIDFPGELFF

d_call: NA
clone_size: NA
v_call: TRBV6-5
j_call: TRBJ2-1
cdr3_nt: TGTGCCAGCAGTTACTCTTCAGCAGGGTGGGGAGATGAGCAGTTCTTC
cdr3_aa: CASSYSSAGWGDEQFF

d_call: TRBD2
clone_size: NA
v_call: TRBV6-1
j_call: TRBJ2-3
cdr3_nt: TGTGCCAGCAGTGAGACTAGCGGGGGGGCAGATACGCAGTATTTT
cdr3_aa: CASSETSGGADTQYF

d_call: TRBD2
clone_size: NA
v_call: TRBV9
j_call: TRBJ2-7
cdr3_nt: TGTGCCAGCAGCCCCGGGAGGGGTTGGTACGAGCAGTACTTC
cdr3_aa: CASSPGRGWYEQYF

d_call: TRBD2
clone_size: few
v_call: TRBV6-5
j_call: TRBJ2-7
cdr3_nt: TGTGCCAGCAGCGAACTAGCGGGAGCGTACGAGCAGTACTTC
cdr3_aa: CASSELAGAYEQYF